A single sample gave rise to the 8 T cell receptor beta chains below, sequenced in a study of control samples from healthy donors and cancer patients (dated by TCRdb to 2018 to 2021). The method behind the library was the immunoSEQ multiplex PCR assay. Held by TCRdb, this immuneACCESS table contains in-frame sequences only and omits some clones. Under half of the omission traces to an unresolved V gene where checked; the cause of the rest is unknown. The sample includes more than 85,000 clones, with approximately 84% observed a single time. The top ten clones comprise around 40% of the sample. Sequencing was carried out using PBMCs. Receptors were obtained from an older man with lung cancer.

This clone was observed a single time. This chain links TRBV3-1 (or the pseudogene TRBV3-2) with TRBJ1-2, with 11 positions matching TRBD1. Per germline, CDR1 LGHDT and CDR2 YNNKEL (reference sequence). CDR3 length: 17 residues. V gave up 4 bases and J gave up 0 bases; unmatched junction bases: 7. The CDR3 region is CASSPWTGGASNYGYTF. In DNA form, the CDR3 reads TGTGCCAGCAGCCCGTGGACAGGGGGCGCGTCTAACTATGGCTACACCTTC.

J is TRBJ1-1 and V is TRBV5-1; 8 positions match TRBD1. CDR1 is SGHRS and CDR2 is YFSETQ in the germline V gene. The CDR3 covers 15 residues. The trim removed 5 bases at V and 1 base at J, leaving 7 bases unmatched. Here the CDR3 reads CASSMTGTGNTEAFF. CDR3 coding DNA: TGCGCCAGCAGTATGACCGGGACAGGGAACACTGAAGCTTTCTTT. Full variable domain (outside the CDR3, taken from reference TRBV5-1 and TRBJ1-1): KAGVTQTPRYLIKTRGQQVTLSCSPISGHRSVSWYQQTPGQGLQFLFEYFSETQRNKGNFPGRFSGRQFSNSRSEMNVSTLELGDSALYLCASSMTGTGNTEAFFGQGTRLTVV.

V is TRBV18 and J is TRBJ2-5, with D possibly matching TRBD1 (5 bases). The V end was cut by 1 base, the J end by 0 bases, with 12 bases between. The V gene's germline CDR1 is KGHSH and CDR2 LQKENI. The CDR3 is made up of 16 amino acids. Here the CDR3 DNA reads TGTGCCAGCTCACCACGAGGACAACCCCACCAAGAGACCCAGTACTTC. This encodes CASSPRGQPHQETQYF.

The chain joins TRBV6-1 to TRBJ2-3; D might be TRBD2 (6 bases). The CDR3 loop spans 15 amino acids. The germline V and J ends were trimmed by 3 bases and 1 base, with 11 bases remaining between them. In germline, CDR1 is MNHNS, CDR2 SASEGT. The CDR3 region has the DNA TGTGCCAGCAGTGACGCCGGCGGGGGCACAGATACGCAGTATTTT. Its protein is CASSDAGGGTDTQYF.

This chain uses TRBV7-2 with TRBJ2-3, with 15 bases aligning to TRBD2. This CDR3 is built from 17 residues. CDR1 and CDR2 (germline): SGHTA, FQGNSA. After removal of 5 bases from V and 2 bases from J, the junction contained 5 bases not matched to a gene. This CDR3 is CASSVGTSGGITDTQYF. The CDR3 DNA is TGTGCCAGCAGCGTAGGGACTAGCGGGGGGATCACAGATACGCAGTATTTT. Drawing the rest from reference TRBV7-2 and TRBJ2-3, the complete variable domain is GAGVSQSPSNKVTEKGKDVELRCDPISGHTALYWYRQSLGQGLEFLIYFQGNSAPDKSGLPSDRFSAERTGGSVSTLTIQRTQQEDSAVYLCASSVGTSGGITDTQYFGPGTRLTVL.

The CDR3, as DNA: TGTGCCTGGAGTACCAGAGCTTATGGCTACACCTTC. As protein: CAWSTRAYGYTF. The chain uses TRBV30 and TRBJ1-2; D uncertain. The CDR3 has 12 amino acids. Germline V gene lookup returns CDR1 GTSNPN and CDR2 SVGIG (reference sequence). V dropped 2 bases and J dropped 5 bases, with 9 bases sitting between them.

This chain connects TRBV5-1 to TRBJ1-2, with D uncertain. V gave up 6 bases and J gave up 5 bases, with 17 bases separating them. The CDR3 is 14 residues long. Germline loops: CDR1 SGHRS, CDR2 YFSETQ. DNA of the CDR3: TGCGCCAGCACCGTAATGGCAGGAAAGTATGGCTACACCTTC. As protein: CASTVMAGKYGYTF. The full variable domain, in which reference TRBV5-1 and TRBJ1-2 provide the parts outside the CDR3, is KAGVTQTPRYLIKTRGQQVTLSCSPISGHRSVSWYQQTPGQGLQFLFEYFSETQRNKGNFPGRFSGRQFSNSRSEMNVSTLELGDSALYLCASTVMAGKYGYTFGSGTRLTVV.

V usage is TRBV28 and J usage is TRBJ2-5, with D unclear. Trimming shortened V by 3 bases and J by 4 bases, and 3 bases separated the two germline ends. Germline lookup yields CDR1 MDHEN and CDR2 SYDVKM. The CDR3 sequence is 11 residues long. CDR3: CASSFRETQYF. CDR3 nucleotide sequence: TGTGCCAGCAGTTTCCGAGAGACCCAGTACTTC.